A selection of T cell receptor beta chains follows, all from one sample in a study of T cell responses to AZD1222 COVID-19 vaccine. The assay was immunoSEQ multiplex PCR, and TCRdb's table has in-frame clones only and misses some. Seen here are roughly 120,000 clones, about 91% observed once, and the top ten hold about 5%. This material consisted of peripheral blood, taken on day 0 of AZD1222 vaccination. The receptors were gathered from an adult in good health. CDR3s leave out the opening cysteine and the closing phenylalanine or tryptophan. The order of the fields is V gene, J gene, CDR3 protein.

TRBV6-2/TRBV6-3,TRBJ2-7,ASSSQGVVRNEQY
TRBV7-8,TRBJ2-1,ASSLATGSSYNEQF
TRBV6-5,TRBJ1-5,ASSYTHDSNQPQH
TRBV4-3,TRBJ1-1,ASSQGLQSTEAF
TRBV7-2,TRBJ1-2,ASTTDRALGYT
TRBV29-1,TRBJ1-2,SVEDNWTGNGYT
TRBV19,TRBJ1-3,ASSIDSAGNTIY
TRBV10-3,TRBJ1-1,AISESLGGRDTEAF
TRBV7-8,TRBJ2-7,ASSLGDYEQY
TRBV4-2,TRBJ2-7,ASSQERISGTSSYEQY
TRBV29-1,TRBJ1-2,SVGGGGISNYGYT
TRBV27,TRBJ1-1,ASSTQGRNTEAF
TRBV28,TRBJ1-5,ASSLTPGVTSNQPQH
TRBV7-9,TRBJ2-2,ASMQDRFTGELF
TRBV11-2,TRBJ2-7,ASSPSLRGARKDYEQY
TRBV7-3,TRBJ2-7,ASSLTPGASLYEQY
TRBV10-2,TRBJ1-3,ASSRTEGNTIY
TRBV10-2,TRBJ2-5,ASSTGLAGEETQY
TRBV7-6,TRBJ1-3,ASSPWTGAGGNTIY
TRBV4-3,TRBJ2-7,ASSQDRATYEQY
TRBV3-1/TRBV3-2,TRBJ2-5,ASSQAGEETQY
TRBV2,TRBJ2-5,ASIDLGGKMGETQY
TRBV7-3,TRBJ2-2,ASSVATGELF
TRBV27,TRBJ1-3,ASSPRDSYSGNTIY
TRBV3-1/TRBV3-2,TRBJ1-2,ASSPRTGANYGYT
TRBV6-2/TRBV6-3,TRBJ1-1,ASSYVAGVSEAF
TRBV11-3,TRBJ2-3,ASSLDLTDTQY
TRBV27,TRBJ1-6,ASNGGQGVNSPLH
TRBV3-1/TRBV3-2,TRBJ1-5,ASSQDGQGRSQPQH
TRBV4-1,TRBJ2-5,ASSQDNFRASGGTARETQY
TRBV5-1,TRBJ2-1,ASSTEVNEQF
TRBV18,TRBJ2-5,ASSPERTGGTETQY
TRBV28,TRBJ1-5,ASIQGDRLDQPQH
TRBV18,TRBJ1-1,ASSPTEGTEAF
TRBV7-9,TRBJ2-3,ASSFGSTDTQY
TRBV28,TRBJ2-7,ASSAAGRGVYEQY
TRBV11-2,TRBJ1-2,ASSLGSGEFYGYT
TRBV2,TRBJ2-1,ASMVSNEQF
TRBV7-2,TRBJ2-1,ASSRGGGEQF
TRBV12-3/TRBV12-4,TRBJ1-5,ASSLMGQPQH
TRBV18,TRBJ2-1,ASSVQERALYNEQF
TRBV28,TRBJ1-2,ASSLDLNYGYT
TRBV3-1/TRBV3-2,TRBJ1-1,ASSQEGGRTEAF
TRBV5-6,TRBJ2-3,ASTIRQGGPGSTDTQY
TRBV5-1,TRBJ1-2,ASSEGGRGRDYGYT
TRBV19,TRBJ1-6,ASSRAAGQAANSPLH
TRBV11-3,TRBJ2-5,ASSLGRASETQY
TRBV7-2,TRBJ2-7,ASSRDNLRGSEQY